These 26 T cell receptor beta chains were all obtained from the same sample, sequenced in a study of blood T cell repertoires in COVID-19. The repertoire was sequenced with immunoSEQ multiplex PCR; TCRdb's copy has only in-frame clones and lacks some. Of roughly 180,000 clones in the sample, 81% were seen once. The sequencing sample was made of PBMCs or T cells enriched from blood (not recorded which). The receptors were sampled from a middle-aged woman with acute COVID-19.

The chain joins TRBV12-3 or TRBV12-4 to TRBJ1-3; D possibly corresponds to TRBD1 (5 bases). V was trimmed by 6 bases and J by 2 bases, leaving 8 bases between them. The CDR3 extends over 13 amino acids. CDR3 in DNA: TGTGCCAGCAGGGGGGGTACTGGAAACACCATATATTTT. Protein: CASRGGTGNTIYF.

This sequence joins TRBV3-1 (or the pseudogene TRBV3-2) and TRBJ2-1, with 12 bases matching TRBD2. Germline trimming cut 3 bases from V and 3 bases from J; bases unmatched to any gene: 6. CDR1 and CDR2 (germline): LGHDT, YNNKEL (reference sequence). The CDR3 sequence is 17 residues long. In DNA form, the CDR3 reads TGTGCCAGCAGCCAGGAACTACTAGCGGGAGGCTACAATGAGCAGTTCTTC. Translated, it gives CASSQELLAGGYNEQFF.

This clone was observed a handful of times. This CDR3 reads CAWSVVGAPREQYF. CDR3 DNA sequence: TGTGCCTGGAGTGTGGTGGGTGCGCCTAGAGAGCAGTACTTC. This chain joins TRBV30 and TRBJ2-7; no clear D. The ends were cut back, 0 bases at V and 7 bases at J, with 16 bases in the middle. The CDR3 is 14 residues long. Per germline, CDR1 GTSNPN and CDR2 SVGIG (reference sequence). Using reference TRBV30 and TRBJ2-7 for the parts outside the CDR3, the full variable domain is SQTIHQWPATLVQPVGSPLSLECTVEGTSNPNLYWYRQAAGRGLQLLFYSVGIGQISSEVPQNLSASRPQDRQFILSSKKLLLSDSGFYLCAWSVVGAPREQYFGPGTRLTVT.

This sequence joins TRBV19 and TRBJ2-1; no clear D. Germline CDR1 LNHDA, CDR2 SQIVND (reference sequence). CDR3 length equals 15 residues. The germline V and J ends were trimmed by 0 bases and 5 bases, with 11 bases remaining between them. CDR3 in DNA: TGTGCCAGTAGTATAGACCGACTCGATAACAATGAGCAGTTCTTC. It codes for CASSIDRLDNNEQFF.

The chain links TRBV10-3 to TRBJ1-4; the D gene is possibly TRBD1 (5 bases). The germline V gene has CDR1 ENHRY and CDR2 SYGVKD. V lost 10 bases to trimming and J lost 3 bases, with 15 bases between them. The CDR3 spans 14 residues. CDR3 sequence reads: CATGRTGANEKLFF. As DNA, the CDR3 is TGTGCCACCGGACGGACGGGGGCTAATGAAAAACTGTTTTTT.

This clone was counted a few times. The chain is built from TRBV7-2 and TRBJ2-2, with 9 nucleotides matching TRBD1. V gave up 9 bases and J gave up 5 bases; unmatched junction bases: 7. The CDR3 contains 14 residues. Germline V gives CDR1 SGHTA, CDR2 FQGNSA. The CDR3 sequence is CASNSGTGTGELFF. As DNA, the CDR3 is TGTGCCAGTAACTCCGGGACAGGGACCGGGGAGCTGTTTTTT.

CDR3 in DNA: TGTGCCAGCAGCTTGGCTGTTAGCTGGGAGCAGTACGTC. The encoded protein is CASSLAVSWEQYV. This chain links TRBV5-5 with TRBJ2-7; D not certain. The V end was cut by 0 bases, the J end by 7 bases, with 11 bases between. Germline V CDR1 and CDR2: SGHKS, YYEKEE (reference sequence). The CDR3 contains 13 residues.

This chain links TRBV11-2 with TRBJ2-5; the match to TRBD2 covers 10 bases. Germline loops: CDR1 SGHAT, CDR2 FQNNGV. The CDR3 extends over 15 amino acids. The junction had 6 bases not matched to a gene; V was cut back by 3 bases and J by 5 bases. CDR3 DNA sequence: TGTGCCAGCAGCTTGCCGGGACTAGCGAGGGAGACCCAGTACTTC. The encoded protein is CASSLPGLARETQYF.

This chain connects TRBV29-1 to TRBJ2-2; TRBD1 agrees at 8 bases. Germline loops: CDR1 SQVTM, CDR2 ANQGSEA. V trimming: 4 bases; J trimming: 2 bases; junction bases outside the gene matches: 3. The CDR3 sequence is 14 residues long. The CDR3 loop is CSVADRVNTGELFF. CDR3 in DNA: TGCAGCGTTGCGGACAGGGTAAACACCGGGGAGCTGTTTTTT.

The chain uses TRBV15 and TRBJ2-3; 8 bases are a match to TRBD2. The V and J ends lost 4 bases and 1 base, in that order; junction bases with no gene match: 4. Germline V gene data show CDR1 as LNHNV and CDR2 as YYDKDF (reference sequence). This CDR3 is 15 amino acids long. The CDR3 DNA reads as TGTGCCACCAGCACCGTAGCGGGGCGCACAGATACGCAGTATTTT. Amino acids: CATSTVAGRTDTQYF.

This clone was observed once. V is TRBV27 and J is TRBJ2-5, with TRBD1 identical over 10 bases. The V segment lost 6 bases and the J segment 4 bases; nucleotides outside the gene matches: 8. The CDR3 extends over 15 amino acids. In germline, CDR1 is MNHEY, CDR2 SMNVEV (reference sequence). The CDR3 loop reads CASRRQGASGETQYF. The DNA of the CDR3 is TGTGCCAGCAGGAGACAGGGGGCAAGTGGAGAGACCCAGTACTTC.

The chain combines TRBV15 with TRBJ1-2, with unresolved D. Trimming shortened V by 1 base and J by 7 bases, and 7 bases separated the two germline ends. Germline values: CDR1 LNHNV, CDR2 YYDKDF (reference sequence). The CDR3 sequence is 12 residues long. CDR3 nucleotides: TGTGCCACCAGCAGAGTGGAGGGTGGCTACACCTTC. It yields the protein CATSRVEGGYTF.

This sequence joins TRBV27 and TRBJ1-1; D uncertain. From germline, CDR1 is MNHEY and CDR2 SMNVEV (reference sequence). CDR3 length equals 13 residues. Trimming took off 6 bases at V and 1 base at J, with 9 bases between the two ends. In DNA form, the CDR3 reads TGTGCCAGCAGGCCAGGAACGAACACTGAAGCTTTCTTT. Translated: CASRPGTNTEAFF.

V is TRBV5-1 and J is TRBJ1-1; 7 bases line up with TRBD1. V lost 0 bases, J lost 10 bases, and 3 bases stayed unmatched. The CDR3 length is 12 residues. The germline gives CDR1 SGHRS, CDR2 YFSETQ. CDR3: CASSLAGQIAFF. DNA for the CDR3: TGCGCCAGCAGCTTGGCGGGACAGATAGCTTTCTTT.

This clone was picked up one time. This sequence joins TRBV12-3 or TRBV12-4 and TRBJ1-2; 7 bases line up with TRBD1. The CDR3 length is 12 residues. The J segment lost 5 bases and the V segment lost 7 bases, leaving 4 bases of the junction unmatched. Here the CDR3 DNA reads TGTGCCAGCAACCCAGGGGGGTATGGCTACACCTTC. It codes for CASNPGGYGYTF.

This chain uses TRBV4-1 with TRBJ2-7; 10 bases agree with TRBD2. CDR1 MGHRA and CDR2 YSYEKL come from the germline V gene. The V gene end was trimmed by 0 bases and the J gene end by 2 bases; junction bases not matched to a gene: 4. The CDR3 has 16 residues. This CDR3 is CASSQEGTSAAYEQYF. CDR3 DNA sequence: TGCGCCAGCAGCCAAGAAGGGACTAGCGCTGCCTACGAGCAGTACTTC.

V and J are TRBV19 and TRBJ1-2, with 7 bases identical to TRBD1. This CDR3 has 16 residues. Germline assignment: CDR1 LNHDA and CDR2 SQIVND (reference sequence). The trim removed 5 bases at V and 7 bases at J, leaving 16 bases unmatched. CDR3 amino acids: CASSLRQGLGLRGYTF. CDR3 nucleotide sequence: TGTGCCAGTAGTCTCCGACAGGGTTTGGGGCTGCGTGGCTACACCTTC.

The chain uses TRBV28 and TRBJ2-6, with D possibly matching TRBD1 (5 bases). V shed 6 bases and J shed 2 bases, with 11 bases lying between them. The CDR3 length is 15 residues. In germline, CDR1 is MDHEN, CDR2 SYDVKM. The DNA for the CDR3 is TGTGCCAGCAGCTCACACAGGCCTGGGGCCAACGTCCTGACTTTC. This encodes CASSSHRPGANVLTF.

As DNA, the CDR3 is TGTGCCTGGAGTGTAGCCCTGGCAGGCTCTGGAAACACCATATATTTT. Protein: CAWSVALAGSGNTIYF. The chain combines TRBV30 with TRBJ1-3; D is unclear. CDR3 length: 16 residues. CDR1 and CDR2 (germline): GTSNPN, SVGIG (reference sequence). V was cut by 0 bases and J by 0 bases, with 12 bases left in between.

The chain combines TRBV19 with TRBJ2-1, with D possibly being TRBD1 (6 bases). Trimming cost V 5 bases and J 0 bases, with 17 bases left between them. This CDR3 comprises 17 residues. Germline V CDR1 and CDR2: LNHDA, SQIVND (reference sequence). The CDR3 loop is CASSLGWGLSSYNEQFF. The CDR3 DNA reads as TGTGCCAGTAGTTTGGGTTGGGGGCTGAGCTCCTACAATGAGCAGTTCTTC.

The chain recombines TRBV4-2 with TRBJ2-1; the match to TRBD2 covers 11 bases. There are 19 residues in the CDR3. Germline V CDR1 and CDR2: LGHNA, YNFKEQ. Trimming cost V 5 bases and J 6 bases; bases outside gene matches: 18. The CDR3 DNA follows: TGTGCCAGCAGCTATTCCGGGACTAGCGGTACCGGGGGCTTCAATGAGCAGTTCTTC. As protein: CASSYSGTSGTGGFNEQFF.

This clone was seen only a few times. The V and J genes are TRBV7-6 and TRBJ2-2; weak D call: TRBD2 (6 bases). The length of the CDR3 is 15 residues. In germline, CDR1 is SGHVS, CDR2 FNYEAQ. V lost 3 bases and J lost 5, with 13 bases in between. CDR3 residues: CASSLLGGITGELFF. The CDR3 coding sequence is TGTGCCAGCAGCTTGTTGGGCGGGATTACCGGGGAGCTGTTTTTT. Looking up the rest from reference TRBV7-6 and TRBJ2-2 gives the full variable domain: GAGVSQSPRYKVTKRGQDVALRCDPISGHVSLYWYRQALGQGPEFLTYFNYEAQQDKSGLPNDRFSAERPEGSISTLTIQRTEQRDSAMYRCASSLLGGITGELFFGEGSRLTVL.

This chain uses TRBV27 with TRBJ2-5, with 8 positions matching TRBD2. Trimming at V came to 4 bases and at J to 5 bases, leaving 6 bases not matched to a gene. The CDR3 spans 14 residues. CDR1 is MNHEY and CDR2 is SMNVEV in the germline V gene (reference sequence). In DNA, the CDR3 is TGTGCCAGCAGTTCAGCGGGAGTATTGGAGACCCAGTACTTC. Translation gives CASSSAGVLETQYF.

V usage is TRBV29-1 and J usage is TRBJ1-1; unclear D gene. Trimming removed 7 bases from V and 0 bases from J, with 15 bases in between. Germline CDR1 reads SQVTM; CDR2 reads ANQGSEA. CDR3 length: 14 amino acids. The DNA of the CDR3 is TGCAGCGCCCCCCAGCGGGATATGAACACTGAAGCTTTCTTT. This gives the protein CSAPQRDMNTEAFF.

This clone was counted between two and nine times. This sequence joins TRBV11-2 and TRBJ2-1, with 9 positions matching TRBD1. Germline trimming cut 2 bases from V and 5 bases from J; bases unmatched to any gene: 7. CDR3 length equals 16 residues. CDR1 and CDR2 from the germline V gene are SGHAT and FQNNGV. CDR3 loop: CASSLLVGQGDNEQFF. CDR3 DNA: TGTGCCAGCAGCTTACTTGTGGGACAGGGAGACAATGAGCAGTTCTTC.

This clone has a handful of counts. This chain uses TRBV19 with TRBJ1-5; 11 nucleotides agree with TRBD1. Germline V gene data show CDR1 as LNHDA and CDR2 as SQIVND (reference sequence). V dropped 3 bases and J dropped 5; count of bases not matched to a gene: 3. The CDR3 contains 15 residues. The CDR3 nucleotides read TGTGCCAGTAGTATTGGGACAGGGGGGTATCAGCCCCAGCATTTT. Encoded protein: CASSIGTGGYQPQHF.